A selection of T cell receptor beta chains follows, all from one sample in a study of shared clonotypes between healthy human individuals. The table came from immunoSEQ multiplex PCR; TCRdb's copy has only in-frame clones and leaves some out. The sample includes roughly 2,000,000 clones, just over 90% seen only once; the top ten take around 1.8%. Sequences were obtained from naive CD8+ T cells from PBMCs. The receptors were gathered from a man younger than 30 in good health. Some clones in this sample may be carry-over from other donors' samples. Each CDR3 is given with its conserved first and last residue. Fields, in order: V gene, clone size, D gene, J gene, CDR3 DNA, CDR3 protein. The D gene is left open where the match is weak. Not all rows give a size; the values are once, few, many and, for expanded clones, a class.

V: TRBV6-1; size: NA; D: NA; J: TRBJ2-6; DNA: TGTGCCAGCAGTGAACCGGGGAGCTCTGGGGCCAACGTCCTGACTTTC; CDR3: CASSEPGSSGANVLTF
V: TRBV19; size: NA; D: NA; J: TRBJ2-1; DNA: TGTGCCAGTAGTATAGGGATACTGAATGAGCAGTTCTTC; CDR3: CASSIGILNEQFF
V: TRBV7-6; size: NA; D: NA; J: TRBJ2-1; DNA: TGTGCCAGCAGCTTACAGAGCGGACGGGGCTACAATGAGCAGTTCTTC; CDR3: CASSLQSGRGYNEQFF
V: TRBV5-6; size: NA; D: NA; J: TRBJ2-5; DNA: TGTGCCAGCAGCTTGGGATGGGGCGGACGGAACCCAGAGACCCAGTACTTC; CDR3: CASSLGWGGRNPETQYF
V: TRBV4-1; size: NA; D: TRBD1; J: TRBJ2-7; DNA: TGCGCCAGCAGCCAGGTGGGGACAGCGGAGCAGTACTTC; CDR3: CASSQVGTAEQYF
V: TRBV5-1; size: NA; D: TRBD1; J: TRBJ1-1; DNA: TGCGCCAGCAGCTCCACAGGGGTGAACACTGAAGCTTTCTTT; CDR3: CASSSTGVNTEAFF
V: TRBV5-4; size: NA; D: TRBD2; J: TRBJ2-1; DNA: TGTGCCAGCAGCGTGGGACTAGCGGGAGGTGTAGATGAGCAGTTCTTC; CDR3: CASSVGLAGGVDEQFF
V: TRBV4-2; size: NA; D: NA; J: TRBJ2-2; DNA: TGTGCCAGCAGCCCTGTAAGGGGCTCGAACACCGGGGAGCTGTTTTTT; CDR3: CASSPVRGSNTGELFF
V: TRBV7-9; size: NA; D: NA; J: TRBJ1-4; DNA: TGTGCCAGCAGCCAGATTTCTTGGGATGAAAAACTGTTTTTT; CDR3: CASSQISWDEKLFF
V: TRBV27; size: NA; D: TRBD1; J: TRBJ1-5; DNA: TGTGCCAGCAGTCCGGGACAGGGGATTTCCCAGCCCCAGCATTTT; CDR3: CASSPGQGISQPQHF
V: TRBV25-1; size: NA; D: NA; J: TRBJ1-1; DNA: TGTGCCAGCACGAGAGAAAAGGGGAAGAGTGCCTACACTGAAGCTTTCTTT; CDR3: CASTREKGKSAYTEAFF
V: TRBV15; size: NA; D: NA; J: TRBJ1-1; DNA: TGTGCCACCAGCACCTCGGGAAGCGAAGCTTTCTTT; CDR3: CATSTSGSEAFF
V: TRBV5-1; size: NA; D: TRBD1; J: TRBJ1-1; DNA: TGCGCCAGCAGCTTGGGACAGGGTCTTACTGAAGCTTTCTTT; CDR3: CASSLGQGLTEAFF
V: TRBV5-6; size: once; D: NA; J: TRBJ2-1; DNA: TGTGCCAGCAGCCGCGGAAGGAGTTTCGGTGAGCAGTTCTTC; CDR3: CASSRGRSFGEQFF